The T cell receptor beta chain under discussion was sequenced for a study of PD-1 blockade in mismatch repair-deficient tumors. Germline CDR1 is SGHTA and CDR2 is FQGNSA. Trimming took 6 bases from V and 8 from J; bases not matched to a gene: 9. The CDR3 consists of 14 residues. Data came from immunoSEQ multiplex PCR; TCRdb stores just in-frame clones and leaves some out. The sample yields 20,000 to 30,000 clones, around 85% seen once. The TCR comes from an adult with mismatch repair-deficient cancer. The input for sequencing was PBMCs, taken before pembrolizumab treatment. The chain recombines TRBV7-2 with TRBJ1-2, with 10 bases that match TRBD1. The CDR3 coding sequence is TGTGCCAGCAGTCCCGGGACAGGGGTGGGGGGCTACACCTTC. This encodes CASSPGTGVGGYTF.